These T cell receptor beta chains were read from a single sample in a study of shared clonotypes between healthy human individuals. Produced via immunoSEQ multiplex PCR; TCRdb's table is partial and in-frame only. The repertoire holds around 2,100,000 clones, with about 95% as singletons. Sequenced: naive CD8+ T cells sorted from blood. The receptors come from a young man in good health. Each CDR3 is given with its conserved first and last residue. A D gene is named only where the DNA matches it firmly. Size values are once, few and many counts, or a class for expanded clones, and some rows have none.

NA	TRBJ1-2	TRBV11-2	NA	CASSLTDGYTF	TGTGCCAGCAGCTTGACGGATGGCTACACCTTC
TRBD2	TRBJ2-7	TRBV2	NA	CASSLAGLSYEQYF	TGTGCCAGCAGTCTAGCGGGGCTCTCCTACGAGCAGTACTTC
NA	TRBJ1-2	TRBV30	NA	CAWSYVNRANYGYTF	TGTGCCTGGAGTTATGTGAACAGGGCTAACTATGGCTACACCTTC
TRBD1	TRBJ1-6	TRBV30	NA	CAWRTGAGNNSPLHF	TGTGCCTGGAGGACAGGGGCTGGTAATAATTCACCCCTCCACTTT
NA	TRBJ1-3	TRBV5-6	once	CASTKGGSGNTIYF	TGTGCCAGCACCAAGGGGGGATCAGGAAACACCATATATTTT
NA	TRBJ1-2	TRBV10-3	once	CAISEEGVFGYTF	TGTGCCATCAGTGAGGAGGGGGTATTTGGCTACACCTTC
NA	TRBJ2-7	TRBV10-3	NA	CAISEPTYEQYF	TGTGCCATCAGTGAGCCAACCTACGAGCAGTACTTC
NA	TRBJ1-4	TRBV7-9	NA	CASSSSDGGPEEKLFF	TGTGCCAGCAGCTCCTCGGACGGGGGGCCAGAAGAAAAACTGTTTTTT
TRBD1	TRBJ1-1	TRBV2	NA	CASSEDGQDVDTEAFF	TGTGCCAGCAGTGAAGACGGACAGGACGTGGACACTGAAGCTTTCTTT
TRBD2	TRBJ2-1	TRBV2	NA	CASSEGPPGLAGGDEQFF	TGTGCCAGCAGTGAAGGCCCCCCGGGACTAGCGGGAGGGGATGAGCAGTTCTTC
NA	TRBJ1-2	TRBV27	NA	CASSLTVGVRGYTF	TGTGCCAGCAGTTTAACGGTGGGGGTACGTGGCTACACCTTC
TRBD2	TRBJ2-7	TRBV2	NA	CASMMPTSGGRGYEQYF	TGTGCCAGCATGATGCCCACTAGCGGGGGGCGGGGTTACGAGCAGTACTTC
NA	TRBJ2-3	TRBV29-1	NA	CSVESGYRVPDTQYF	TGCAGCGTTGAATCCGGTTACAGGGTGCCAGATACGCAGTATTTT
NA	TRBJ2-7	TRBV27	NA	CASSPSTGALLYEQYF	TGTGCCAGCAGTCCATCGACCGGGGCTCTTCTTTACGAGCAGTACTTC
TRBD1	TRBJ2-2	TRBV27	NA	CASKNGQGGTGELFF	TGTGCCAGCAAGAACGGACAGGGAGGTACCGGGGAGCTGTTTTTT
TRBD2	TRBJ2-1	TRBV15	once	CATSSGGNEQFF	TGTGCCACCAGCTCGGGGGGGAATGAGCAGTTCTTC
NA	TRBJ2-7	TRBV27	NA	CASSLSGSPYEQYF	TGTGCCAGCAGTTTATCGGGCAGTCCCTACGAGCAGTACTTC
NA	TRBJ1-1	TRBV30	NA	CAWSVGPGTNTEAFF	TGTGCCTGGAGTGTAGGTCCAGGGACGAACACTGAAGCTTTCTTT
TRBD2	TRBJ2-5	TRBV6-5	NA	CASRTSADGETQYF	TGTGCCAGCAGGACTAGCGCTGACGGAGAGACCCAGTACTTC
NA	TRBJ2-5	TRBV4-3	NA	CASSHIQGETQYF	TGCGCCAGCAGCCACATTCAGGGAGAGACCCAGTACTTC
NA	TRBJ2-7	TRBV4-3	NA	CASSQEGPSVGHEQYF	TGCGCCAGCAGCCAAGAGGGGCCTAGCGTGGGGCACGAGCAGTACTTC
NA	TRBJ1-2	TRBV2	NA	CASSDGRGNYGYTF	TGTGCCAGCAGTGATGGCCGGGGCAACTATGGCTACACCTTC
TRBD1	TRBJ1-1	TRBV5-4	NA	CASSSLGQDGTEAFF	TGTGCCAGCAGCTCTCTAGGACAGGACGGGACTGAAGCTTTCTTT
NA	TRBJ1-1	TRBV28	NA	CASRDRDTEAFF	TGTGCCAGCAGGGACCGGGACACTGAAGCTTTCTTT
NA	TRBJ2-1	TRBV30	once	CAWSVYGNEQFF	TGTGCCTGGAGTGTATACGGAAATGAGCAGTTCTTC
TRBD1	TRBJ1-1	TRBV6-5	once	CASRGQGTNTEAFF	TGTGCCAGCAGGGGACAGGGGACAAACACTGAAGCTTTCTTT
NA	TRBJ2-7	TRBV6-6	NA	CASSYGGPYEQYF	TGTGCCAGCAGTTACGGTGGGCCCTACGAGCAGTACTTC
TRBD1	TRBJ1-2	TRBV27	NA	CASSTGGALYGYTF	TGTGCCAGCTCTACAGGGGGGGCCCTCTATGGCTACACCTTC
NA	TRBJ1-2	TRBV7-9	NA	CASSSPPGGLHYGYTF	TGTGCCAGCAGCTCTCCCCCTGGCGGACTACACTATGGCTACACCTTC
TRBD1	TRBJ2-7	TRBV28	NA	CASSQPGGSYEQYF	TGTGCCAGCAGTCAGCCAGGGGGATCCTACGAGCAGTACTTC
NA	TRBJ1-1	TRBV5-1	NA	CASSLDSHVNTEAFF	TGCGCCAGCAGCTTGGACAGCCACGTGAACACTGAAGCTTTCTTT
NA	TRBJ2-7	TRBV7-9	NA	CASLGTDYEQYF	TGTGCCAGCCTCGGGACCGACTACGAGCAGTACTTC
TRBD2	TRBJ2-3	TRBV4-3	once	CASSPLAGGQDTQYF	TGCGCCAGCAGCCCGCTAGCGGGAGGGCAAGATACGCAGTATTTT
NA	TRBJ1-1	TRBV28	NA	CASSLRGADTEAFF	TGTGCCAGCAGTTTACGGGGGGCGGACACTGAAGCTTTCTTT
NA	TRBJ1-5	TRBV19	NA	CASTITSGANQPQHF	TGTGCCAGTACTATCACCAGCGGAGCCAATCAGCCCCAGCATTTT
NA	TRBJ2-1	TRBV5-8	NA	CASSLEGGVPYNEQFF	TGTGCCAGCAGCTTGGAAGGGGGAGTCCCTTACAATGAGCAGTTCTTC
NA	TRBJ2-1	TRBV7-2	NA	CASSLGEQFF	TGTGCCAGCAGCTTGGGGGAGCAGTTCTTC
NA	TRBJ2-7	TRBV4-3	NA	CASSQGGLYEQYF	TGCGCCAGCAGCCAAGGGGGACTCTACGAGCAGTACTTC
NA	TRBJ1-1	TRBV7-9	NA	CASSLSPGQMNTEAFF	TGTGCCAGCAGCTTAAGTCCCGGACAGATGAACACTGAAGCTTTCTTT
TRBD2	TRBJ2-1	TRBV28	NA	CASSFRVIAGGYNEQFF	TGTGCCAGCAGTTTTCGGGTTATAGCGGGCGGGTACAATGAGCAGTTCTTC
NA	TRBJ2-3	TRBV29-1	NA	CSASQGGLPQYF	TGCAGCGCGTCCCAGGGAGGCCTTCCGCAGTATTTT
TRBD2	TRBJ2-1	TRBV7-9	once	CASSSGLAGGPNNEQFF	TGTGCCAGCAGCTCAGGACTAGCGGGAGGGCCGAACAATGAGCAGTTCTTC
NA	TRBJ2-7	TRBV7-9	NA	CASSLHLGGGSVSYEQYF	TGTGCCAGCAGCCTCCACCTTGGGGGTGGGAGCGTCTCCTACGAGCAGTACTTC
NA	TRBJ2-7	TRBV2	NA	CASSDLVREYEQYF	TGTGCCAGCAGTGATCTCGTCAGGGAGTACGAGCAGTACTTC
NA	TRBJ1-2	TRBV30	few	CAWSDSYGYTF	TGTGCCTGGAGTGATTCCTATGGCTACACCTTC
TRBD1	TRBJ2-2	TRBV6-5	NA	CATGTEGTGELFF	TGTGCCACAGGGACAGAGGGAACCGGGGAGCTGTTTTTT
NA	TRBJ1-2	TRBV4-1	NA	CASSQDVPSTYGYTF	TGCGCCAGCAGCCAAGACGTCCCGTCTACCTATGGCTACACCTTC
TRBD1	TRBJ1-2	TRBV14	NA	CASSRGTVYGYTF	TGTGCCAGCAGCCGGGGGACAGTTTATGGCTACACCTTC
TRBD2	TRBJ2-1	TRBV11-3	NA	CASSSGLAGVNYNEQFF	TGTGCCAGCAGCTCGGGACTAGCGGGAGTAAACTACAATGAGCAGTTCTTC
NA	TRBJ2-5	TRBV19	NA	CASSIFEGGETQYF	TGTGCCAGTAGTATTTTCGAAGGGGGGGAGACCCAGTACTTC
NA	TRBJ1-2	TRBV28	NA	CASSPLAGVPDGYTF	TGTGCCAGCAGTCCCCTCGCGGGGGTACCTGATGGCTACACCTTC
TRBD1	TRBJ1-4	TRBV27	NA	CASSSWTGHNEKLFF	TGTGCCAGCAGTTCGTGGACAGGCCACAATGAAAAACTGTTTTTT
NA	TRBJ1-1	TRBV5-1	NA	CASSAQVEGTEAFF	TGCGCCAGCAGCGCTCAAGTTGAGGGTACTGAAGCTTTCTTT
NA	TRBJ2-7	TRBV5-5	NA	CASSLDWGFGHEQYF	TGTGCCAGCAGCTTGGACTGGGGGTTCGGGCACGAGCAGTACTTC
TRBD2	TRBJ2-1	TRBV7-2	once	CASSLTSDLYNEQFF	TGTGCCAGCAGCTTGACTAGCGACTTATACAATGAGCAGTTCTTC